This T cell receptor (beta chain) was captured in a study of blood T cell repertoires in COVID-19. This table comes from immunoSEQ multiplex PCR, and its TCRdb copy is limited to in-frame clones, with some not included. The table includes around 100,000 clones, roughly nine tenths detected once. With respect to this clone: One junction end disagrees with the germline gene, perhaps due to a read error.

This CDR3 is 13 amino acids long. Germline CDR1 is SGHAT and CDR2 is FQNNGV. Sequencing used peripheral blood. The chain employs TRBV11-2 and TRBJ2-7; TRBD2 matches 7 bases. This receptor was identified in a human donor in a cohort sampled during active COVID-19. CDR3 DNA: TGTGCCAGCAGCTTTAGTGGGCGGGAGCTCCCCCTCTTC. This sequence encodes CASSFSGRELPLF.